The clone carrying this TCR beta chain was observed many times. Its cognate antigen is unknown. This sample is drawn from a study of neurological immune-mediated disorders. Libraries used 2 million unsorted PBMCs kept frozen in RNAlater. Synthesis of cDNA was carried out by template-switch 5'RACE. The reaction used 10-nucleotide random UMIs. Whenever a sequencing run was performed, it yielded over 170 million TCR-beta sequences from 15-18 subjects. TCRdb passed the 5' RACE reads through MiXCR, listing each CDR3 protein once. The table shows approximately 38,000 distinct CDR3 sequences, with 2% to 3% occurring only once. Broader study findings: Across subjects, expanded clones had no CDR3 amino acid sequences in common, pointing to private repertoires in all groups.

V was pared by 1 base and J by 4 bases, with 6 bases of the junction left unmatched. The CDR3 runs to 15 residues. Germline-derived CDR1 and CDR2 are SGHTA and FQGNSA. The chain couples TRBV7-2 to TRBJ1-2, with 7 positions matching TRBD1. This receptor was taken from a man aged 45-65 years with multiple sclerosis. Specimen: PBMCs. The CDR3 DNA sequence: TGTGCCAGCAGCTTAGTGGGGGACAGTCCCTATGGCTACACCTTC. Its protein is CASSLVGDSPYGYTF.